This TCR beta chain originates from a study of blood T cell repertoires in COVID-19. Study details: The United States, Italy and Spain supplied acute and convalescent COVID-19 samples. PBMCs, B-cell-depleted T cells, or T cells were the source of the cDNA or gDNA that made up the material.

The CDR3 extends over 13 amino acids. The V gene's germline CDR1 is LGHNA and CDR2 YSLEER. V dropped 0 bases and J dropped 7 bases, with 7 bases sitting between them. Authors' analysis steps: Reference gene primer amplification yielded estimated nucleated cell counts. Profiling relied on immunoSEQ multiplex PCR, and the TCRdb table lists in-frame clones only, not all of them. V, J and clone size reflect that table, while D and trimming were determined from the DNA. The table lists around 47,000 clones, 89% of them singletons. The sample was peripheral blood. This receptor was identified in a man aged 80 or over with active or convalescent COVID-19. The gene calls are TRBV4-3 and TRBJ1-5; D unresolved. CDR3 DNA sequence: TGCGCCAGCAGCCAAGACGAGAGACAGCCCCAGCATTTT. It encodes CASSQDERQPQHF.